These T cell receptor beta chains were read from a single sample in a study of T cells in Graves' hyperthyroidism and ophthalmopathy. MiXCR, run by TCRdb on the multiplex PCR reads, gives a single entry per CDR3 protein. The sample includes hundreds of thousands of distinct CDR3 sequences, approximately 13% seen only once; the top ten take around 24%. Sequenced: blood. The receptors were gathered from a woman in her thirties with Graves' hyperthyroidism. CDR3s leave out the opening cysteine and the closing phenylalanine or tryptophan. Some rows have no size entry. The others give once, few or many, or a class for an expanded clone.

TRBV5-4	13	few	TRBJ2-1	ASSFGLDAYNEQF
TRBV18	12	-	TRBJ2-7	ASSLTGTRNEQY
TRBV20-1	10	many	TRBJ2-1	STAAEGYEQF
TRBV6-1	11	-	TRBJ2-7	ASSETPVYEQY
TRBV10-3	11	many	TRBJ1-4	AISEVIREKLF
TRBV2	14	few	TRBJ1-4	ASSEAYIGNNEKLF
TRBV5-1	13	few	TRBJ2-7	ASSLVAGRVGEQY
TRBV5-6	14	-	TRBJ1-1	ASSLVELHMNTEAF
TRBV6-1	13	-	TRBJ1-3	ASSEAQDSGNTIY
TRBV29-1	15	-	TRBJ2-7	SVSAHVDPGPLGEQY
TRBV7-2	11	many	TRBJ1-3	ASSLASRATIY
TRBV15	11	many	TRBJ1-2	ATSAQGNYGYT
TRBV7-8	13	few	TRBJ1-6	ASRKATGPNSPLH
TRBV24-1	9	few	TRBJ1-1	ATRGPTEAF
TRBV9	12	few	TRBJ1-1	ASSDTGRGTEAF
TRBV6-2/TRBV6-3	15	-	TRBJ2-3	ASNSEGLAPGADTQY
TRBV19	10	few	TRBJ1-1	ASSWGATEAF
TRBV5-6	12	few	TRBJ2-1	ASSHWRPENEQF
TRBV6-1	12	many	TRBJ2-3	ALRDRGARNTQY
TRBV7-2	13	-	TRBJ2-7	ASSLVEGAVYEQY
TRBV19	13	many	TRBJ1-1	ASNRGGTEYTEAF
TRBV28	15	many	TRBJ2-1	ASSPRLAGVGSNEQF
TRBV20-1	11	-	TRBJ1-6	SASPGSNSPLH
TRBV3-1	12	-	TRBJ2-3	ASSQDAARDTQY
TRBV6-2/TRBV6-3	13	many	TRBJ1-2	ASSYQTTFHRGYT
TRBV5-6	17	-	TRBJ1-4	ASSSPGQGISGGSEKLF
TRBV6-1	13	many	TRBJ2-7	ASSYPLGPSYEQY
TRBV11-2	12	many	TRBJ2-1	ASTGTSSYNEQF
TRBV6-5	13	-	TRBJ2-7	ASSSPGQGSYEQY
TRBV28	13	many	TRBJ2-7	ASSLNGQGNYEQY
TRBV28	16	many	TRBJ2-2	ASSPTLLSGSFSGELF
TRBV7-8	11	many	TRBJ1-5	ASSLATDQPQH
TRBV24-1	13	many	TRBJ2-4	ATSDLPRTESIQY
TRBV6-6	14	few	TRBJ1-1	ASSYFSGTGNTEAF
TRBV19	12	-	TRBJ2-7	ASSEAASDYEQY
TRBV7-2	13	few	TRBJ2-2	ASSLGASGSGELF
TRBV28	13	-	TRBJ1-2	ASSFGTGTFYGYT
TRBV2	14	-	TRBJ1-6	ASSGGARSNNSPLH
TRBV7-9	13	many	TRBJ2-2	ASSSGQAPPGELF
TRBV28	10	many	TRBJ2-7	ASQLDPYEQY
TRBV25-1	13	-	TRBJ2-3	ASKGPGHSTDTQY